What follows describes a single TCR beta chain. Its antigen is currently unknown. The sample originates from a study of T cells in localized non-small cell lung cancer. Measured with immunoSEQ multiplex PCR; TCRdb has only the in-frame clones, and not every one. The repertoire holds more than 30,000 clones, about 85% seen once, with 15% to 20% in the top ten. Study outcomes and limitations: Peak T cell clonality was found in uninvolved adjacent lung, exceeding tumor.

Sequences were derived from peripheral blood mononuclear cells, sampled before any cancer treatment. This receptor was obtained from a man aged 40 to 70 with stage III lung adenocarcinoma.

In DNA, the CDR3 is TGTGCCAGCAGCTTAGTGACTAGCGGGGGCCTGTTCTCCTACGAGCAGTACTTC. Residues: CASSLVTSGGLFSYEQYF. The V gene is TRBV7-2, the J gene TRBJ2-7, with TRBD2 matching 12 bases. The J segment lost 0 bases and the V segment lost 1 base, leaving 7 bases of the junction unmatched. This CDR3 is 18 amino acids long. From germline, CDR1 is SGHTA and CDR2 FQGNSA.